The 31 T cell receptor beta chains below come from one sample, sequenced in a study of blood T cells in healthy people across ages. For the second PCR, which ran for about 6 to 11 cycles, a sample-barcoded 5' primer and a J-beta primer mix were used. In TCRdb, the 5' RACE reads were re-called with MiXCR into one record per CDR3 protein. The sample has some 1,800,000 distinct CDR3 sequences; 30% to 40% are singletons. Sequencing used blood. These receptors were taken from a human donor in good health.

There are a few counts of this clonotype. CDR3 residues: CASSVMTGGAENTEAFF. The DNA of the CDR3 is TGTGCCAGCAGTGTTATGACAGGGGGCGCGGAGAACACTGAAGCTTTCTTT. The gene calls are TRBV2 and TRBJ1-1, with 10 bases identical to TRBD1. Trimming cost V 4 bases and J 1 base; bases outside gene matches: 9. The CDR3 sequence is 17 residues long. CDR1 SNHLY and CDR2 FYNNEI come from the germline V gene. The full variable domain, its missing parts supplied by reference TRBV2 and TRBJ1-1, is EPEVTQTPSHQVTQMGQEVILRCVPISNHLYFYWYRQILGQKVEFLVSFYNNEISEKSEIFDDQFSVERPDGSNFTLKIRSTKLEDSAMYFCASSVMTGGAENTEAFFGQGTRLTVV.

This clonotype was detected ten times or more. This rearrangement joins TRBV4-1 to TRBJ2-4; TRBD1 is a possible D gene (5 bases). The V gene's germline CDR1 is MGHRA and CDR2 YSYEKL. Trimming removed 1 base at V and 8 bases at J, with 12 bases between. The CDR3 length is 14 residues. The CDR3 reads CASSQGQLRDIQYF. The CDR3 coding sequence is TGCGCCAGCAGCCAAGGACAGCTTCGGGACATTCAGTACTTC.

The chain is built from TRBV24-1 and TRBJ1-5; weak D call: TRBD1 (5 bases). This CDR3 is built from 15 residues. CDR1 is KGHDR and CDR2 is SFDVKD in the germline V gene. V lost 4 bases to trimming and J lost 1 base, with 10 bases between them. The CDR3 loop reads CATSEPGPSNQPQHF. In nucleotides, the CDR3 is TGTGCCACCAGTGAGCCGGGACCGAGCAATCAGCCCCAGCATTTT.

There are many counts of this clonotype. The gene calls are TRBV12-3 or TRBV12-4 and TRBJ2-7, with D possibly being TRBD1 (6 bases). V was cut by 8 bases and J by 3 bases, with 17 bases left in between. There are 14 residues in the CDR3. CDR3 amino acids: CASVLGGSGYEQYF. DNA for the CDR3: TGTGCCAGCGTCTTAGGGGGTTCTGGCTACGAGCAGTACTTC.

The gene calls are TRBV7-2 and TRBJ2-1; TRBD2 matches at 12 bases. V lost 10 bases to trimming and J lost 6 bases; unmatched junction nucleotides: 7. This CDR3 region has 14 residues. The V gene's germline CDR1 is SGHTA and CDR2 FQGNSA. CDR3 coding DNA: TGTGCCACCCAGACTAGCGGGGGTTGCAATGAGCAGTTCTTC. It yields the protein CATQTSGGCNEQFF.

This clonotype was counted a few times. This rearrangement joins TRBV5-1 to TRBJ2-7, with D hard to call. Germline CDR1 reads SGHRS; CDR2 reads YFSETQ. The CDR3 sequence is 12 residues long. The V gene lost 6 bases and the J gene lost 0 bases, with 7 bases spanning the gap. CDR3 residues: CASKGNSYEQYF. The DNA of the CDR3 is TGCGCCAGCAAAGGAAACTCCTACGAGCAGTACTTC.

The chain uses TRBV20-1 and TRBJ2-2; 7 positions agree with TRBD1. CDR3 size: 16 residues. Trimming took 0 bases from V and 4 from J; bases not matched to a gene: 8. Germline lookup yields CDR1 DFQATT and CDR2 SNEGSKA (reference sequence). The CDR3 sequence is CSARDPKTGSTGELFF. The CDR3 DNA reads as TGCAGTGCTAGAGACCCAAAGACAGGGAGCACCGGGGAGCTGTTTTTT.

There are a few counts of this clonotype. The gene calls are TRBV12-5 and TRBJ1-1; D remains ambiguous. The CDR3 consists of 11 residues. Germline V lookup: CDR1 LGHNT, CDR2 FRNRAP. V lost 1 base and J 7 bases, leaving 4 bases between the germline ends. The DNA for the CDR3 is TGTGCTAGTGGTTTGGAAAGTGAAGCTTTCTTT. This encodes CASGLESEAFF.

This clonotype has a handful of counts. The rearrangement uses TRBV10-3 and TRBJ2-3, with D possibly being TRBD1 or TRBD2 (6 bases each). The V end lost 8 bases, the J end lost 1 base, and 16 bases lay between the germline ends. Per the germline V gene, CDR1 is ENHRY and CDR2 is SYGVKD. This CDR3 has 15 amino acids. The CDR3 reads CAILGGPPGTDTQYF. The DNA for the CDR3 is TGTGCCATCTTGGGGGGCCCCCCGGGCACAGATACGCAGTATTTT.

The chain uses TRBV5-1 and TRBJ1-2, with 8 nucleotides matching TRBD1. Per germline, CDR1 SGHRS and CDR2 YFSETQ. Losses at the gene ends were 5 bases for V and 6 bases for J; bases not matched to a gene: 6. The CDR3 runs 13 residues. CDR3: CASSKTGEDGYTF. For the CDR3, the DNA is TGCGCCAGCAGTAAGACAGGGGAAGATGGCTACACCTTC.

With regard to this clonotype: Since a much larger clone is just one base distant, this may be a read error. This CDR3 reads CSYQGDSCGYTF. For the CDR3, the DNA is TGCAGTTACCAGGGGGACTCCTGTGGCTACACCTTC. The chain combines TRBV29-1 with TRBJ1-2; 7 nucleotides match TRBD1. CDR3 length equals 12 residues. Germline values: CDR1 SQVTM, CDR2 ANQGSEA.

In this sample, this clonotype turned up a few times. The chain joins TRBV7-2 to TRBJ2-5; D not resolved. The J call could be wrong; TRBJ2-7 is a better fit for the DNA end. This CDR3 has 12 amino acids. CDR1 SGHTA and CDR2 FQGNSA come from the germline V gene. As DNA, the CDR3 is TGTGCCAGCAGCTCCTACCATTACGAGCAGTACTTC. It is translated as CASSSYHYEQYF.

Concerning this clonotype: One end of the junction varies from germline; a read error may be responsible. The chain combines TRBV7-9 with TRBJ2-3, with D perhaps TRBD2 (5 bases). The CDR3 is made up of 16 amino acids. From germline, CDR1 is SEHNR and CDR2 FQNEAQ (reference sequence). CDR3 nucleotides: TGCGCCAGCAGCTTAGCGTTGGCGGCAAGCACAGATACGCAGTATTTT. This codes for CASSLALAASTDTQYF.

V gene TRBV29-1 combines with J gene TRBJ1-2; no reliable D call. This CDR3 has 8 amino acids. V was trimmed by 7 bases and J by 8 bases, leaving 5 bases between them. Germline V lookup: CDR1 SQVTM, CDR2 ANQGSEA. Here the CDR3 DNA reads TGCAGCGGCGAAGGCTACACCTTC. Its translation: CSGEGYTF.

This clonotype was observed a few times. The chain uses TRBV3-1 and TRBJ1-2; D perhaps matches TRBD1 (6 bases). This CDR3 contains 14 residues. V was trimmed by 1 base and J by 6 bases, leaving 12 bases between them. The germline V gene has CDR1 LGHDT and CDR2 YNNKEL (reference sequence). CDR3 nucleotides: TGTGCCAGCAGCCAAGCCGGGGGGCTGGATGGCTACACCTTC. This codes for CASSQAGGLDGYTF. The complete variable domain, with remaining parts taken from reference TRBV3-1 and TRBJ1-2, reads DTAVSQTPKYLVTQMGNDKSIKCEQNLGHDTMYWYKQDSKKFLKIMFSYNNKELIINETVPNRFSPKSPDKAHLNLHINSLELGDSAVYFCASSQAGGLDGYTFGSGTRLTVV.

This rearrangement joins TRBV29-1 to TRBJ2-5, with 7 bases fitting TRBD1. CDR1 and CDR2 from the germline V gene are SQVTM and ANQGSEA. The junction had 6 bases not matched to a gene; V was cut back by 3 bases and J by 2 bases. CDR3 length equals 14 residues. The CDR3 protein is CSVEPDRAQETQYF. CDR3 nucleotides: TGCAGCGTTGAGCCTGACAGGGCTCAAGAGACCCAGTACTTC. Complete variable domain (other parts from reference TRBV29-1 and TRBJ2-5): SAVISQKPSRDICQRGTSLTIQCQVDSQVTMMFWYRQQPGQSLTLIATANQGSEATYESGFVIDKFPISRPNLTFSTLTVSNMSPEDSSIYLCSVEPDRAQETQYFGPGTRLLVL.

This clonotype was seen ten or more times. V gene TRBV20-1 combines with J gene TRBJ2-5; D unresolved. The V end lost 6 bases, the J end lost 2 bases, and 13 bases lay between the germline ends. The CDR3 runs 13 residues. Per the germline V gene, CDR1 is DFQATT and CDR2 is SNEGSKA (reference sequence). CDR3 protein: CSAYLGRQETQYF. For the CDR3, the DNA is TGCAGTGCCTATCTAGGGCGACAAGAGACCCAGTACTTC.

This chain joins TRBV18 and TRBJ2-3; D might be TRBD1 (6 bases). Per germline, CDR1 KGHSH and CDR2 LQKENI. The CDR3 is 15 amino acids. V was pared by 5 bases and J by 1 base, with 13 bases between. The CDR3 reads CASSAQAGGTDTQYF. DNA for the CDR3: TGTGCCAGCTCAGCCCAGGCAGGGGGCACAGATACGCAGTATTTT.

This clonotype was seen only a few times. The genes are TRBV7-2 and TRBJ1-5; D may be TRBD1 (5 bases). The CDR3 length is 13 residues. V dropped 11 bases and J dropped 5 bases, with 16 bases sitting between them. Per the germline V gene, CDR1 is SGHTA and CDR2 is FQGNSA. In DNA, the CDR3 is TGTGCCGGATCTCGGGGGTTGGATCAGCCCCAGCATTTT. Translation gives CAGSRGLDQPQHF. Full variable domain (missing parts from reference TRBV7-2 and TRBJ1-5): GAGVSQSPSNKVTEKGKDVELRCDPISGHTALYWYRQSLGQGLEFLIYFQGNSAPDKSGLPSDRFSAERTGGSVSTLTIQRTQQEDSAVYLCAGSRGLDQPQHFGDGTRLSIL.

Worth noting for this clonotype: One end of the junction does not line up with germline, which may come from a read error. The chain recombines TRBV5-1 with TRBJ1-1; D remains ambiguous. The CDR3 sequence is 13 residues long. The germline V gene has CDR1 SGHRS and CDR2 YFSETQ. The CDR3 spells CASRVGENTEAFF. CDR3 nucleotide sequence: TGCGCCAGCCGGGTCGGGGAGAACACTGAGGCTTTCTTT.

The chain combines TRBV20-1 with TRBJ2-1, with 9 nucleotides matching TRBD1. The CDR3 is made up of 15 amino acids. Per germline, CDR1 DFQATT and CDR2 SNEGSKA (reference sequence). J was trimmed by 5 bases and V by 1 base; bases with no gene match: 6. Here the CDR3 DNA reads TGCAGTGCTAGAGTCCTCCGGGACAGGGACAATGAGCAGTTCTTC. Its protein is CSARVLRDRDNEQFF.

This clonotype has more than one count but fewer than ten. The chain joins TRBV12-3 or TRBV12-4 to TRBJ1-1, with TRBD1 as a possible D gene (6 bases). CDR3 length: 13 residues. With 7 bases removed from V and 0 bases from J, the gap between germline ends came to 9 bases. The CDR3 loop reads CASNRVVNTEAFF. The DNA of the CDR3 is TGTGCCAGCAACAGGGTTGTGAACACTGAAGCTTTCTTT.

In its sample, this clonotype was seen a few times. The chain combines TRBV20-1 with TRBJ2-1, with TRBD2 matching over 10 bases. This CDR3 has 12 amino acids. Germline V gene sequence: CDR1 DFQATT, CDR2 SNEGSKA (reference sequence). V lost 6 bases and J lost 13; bases outside the gene matches: 9. This chain's CDR3 is CSAGPLAGSQFF. The CDR3 region has the DNA TGCAGTGCCGGCCCACTAGCGGGGTCCCAGTTCTTC.

J is TRBJ2-7 and V is TRBV7-2, with TRBD2 matching 7 bases. CDR1 is SGHTA, CDR2 FQGNSA, per germline. The length of the CDR3 is 14 residues. After removal of 4 bases from V and 6 bases from J, the junction contained 9 bases not matched to a gene. CDR3 sequence (DNA): TGTGCCAGCAGCTCCCAGGGTCGACTAGCCGAGCAGTACTTC. It is translated as CASSSQGRLAEQYF.

This clonotype was found a few times. The chain carries TRBV5-5 and TRBJ2-5; no clear D gene. Germline values: CDR1 SGHKS, CDR2 YYEKEE (reference sequence). Trimming removed 5 bases at V and 5 bases at J, with 13 bases between. The CDR3 runs 13 residues. The CDR3: CASSLDPWETQYF. CDR3 nucleotides: TGTGCCAGCAGTCTGGACCCTTGGGAGACCCAGTACTTC.

The chain is built from TRBV27 and TRBJ1-1; no definite D call. The CDR3 sequence is 15 residues long. The V end was cut by 0 bases, the J end by 4 bases, with 12 bases between. The germline gives CDR1 MNHEY, CDR2 SMNVEV (reference sequence). The DNA for the CDR3 is TGTGCCAGCAGTTTATCGTCCCGACGGGCCACTGAAGCTTTCTTT. Residues: CASSLSSRRATEAFF.

Only a few counts were recorded for this clonotype. V is TRBV12-3 or TRBV12-4 and J is TRBJ1-2; the D is unclear. CDR3 length equals 15 residues. V was cut by 3 bases and J by 0 bases, with 11 bases left in between. The CDR3 is CASSFLIDSNYGYTF. In nucleotides, the CDR3 is TGTGCCAGCAGTTTTTTGATCGATTCTAACTATGGCTACACCTTC.

The chain couples TRBV20-1 to TRBJ2-7, with D perhaps TRBD1 (5 bases). The CDR3 has 13 amino acids. V was clipped by 7 bases and J by 3 bases, with 16 bases between them. Germline CDR1 reads DFQATT; CDR2 reads SNEGSKA (reference sequence). CDR3 residues: CSVTEDRYYEQYF. CDR3 nucleotide sequence: TGCAGTGTAACAGAAGACAGATACTACGAGCAGTACTTC.

This chain joins TRBV5-1 and TRBJ2-7; the D gene is possibly TRBD2 (6 bases). Germline V gene data show CDR1 as SGHRS and CDR2 as YFSETQ. CDR3 size: 14 residues. V lost 7 bases and J lost 4, with 18 bases in between. This CDR3 is CASRSLEGQYEQYF. CDR3 nucleotide sequence: TGCGCCAGCCGCAGCTTGGAGGGCCAGTACGAGCAGTACTTC.

CDR3 sequence reads: CASSLAGTGSEYF. CDR3 nucleotides: TGTGCCAGCAGTTTAGCGGGGACCGGGTCCGAGTACTTC. This chain links TRBV12-3 or TRBV12-4 with TRBJ2-5; D may correspond to TRBD1 or TRBD2 (5 bases each). V lost 0 bases, J lost 12 bases, and 14 bases lay in between. This CDR3 is built from 13 residues.

This clonotype has more than one count but fewer than ten. CDR3 DNA: TGCGCCAGCAGCTTAGACAGACTTGGCGCCAACGTCCTGACTTTC. Translation gives CASSLDRLGANVLTF. The V gene is TRBV5-1, the J gene TRBJ2-6, with D maybe TRBD1 (5 bases). CDR1 SGHRS and CDR2 YFSETQ come from the germline V gene. V was trimmed by 2 bases and J by 7 bases, leaving 13 bases between them. This CDR3 has 15 amino acids. The variable domain in full, with the rest retrieved from reference TRBV5-1 and TRBJ2-6, is KAGVTQTPRYLIKTRGQQVTLSCSPISGHRSVSWYQQTPGQGLQFLFEYFSETQRNKGNFPGRFSGRQFSNSRSEMNVSTLELGDSALYLCASSLDRLGANVLTFGAGSRLTVL.